The rows below give T cell receptor beta chains drawn from one sample of a study of shared clonotypes between healthy human individuals. Assay used: immunoSEQ multiplex PCR; TCRdb lists only in-frame clones, some missing. The table records over 2,000,000 clones, around 93% of them present only once. The sequencing sample was made of naive CD8+ T cells from PBMCs. The source is a man aged 18 to 29 in good health. Some clones in this sample may be carry-over from other donors' samples. Each CDR3 is given without its conserved first and last residue. Each record gives: J gene, V gene, clone size, CDR3 protein. Some rows have no size entry. The others give once, few or many, or a class for an expanded clone.

j_call: TRBJ2-5; v_call: TRBV27; clone_size: NA; cdr3_aa: ASSVSGGWFETQY
j_call: TRBJ2-1; v_call: TRBV4-1; clone_size: NA; cdr3_aa: ASSQDKGAPSSYNEQF
j_call: TRBJ2-5; v_call: TRBV7-9; clone_size: NA; cdr3_aa: ASRLSGRDQETQY
j_call: TRBJ2-1; v_call: TRBV30; clone_size: NA; cdr3_aa: AWRSGSQTTYNEQF
j_call: TRBJ1-1; v_call: TRBV19; clone_size: few; cdr3_aa: ASSIRDTNTEAF
j_call: TRBJ1-3; v_call: TRBV7-9; clone_size: NA; cdr3_aa: ASSPAAGGLGNTIY
j_call: TRBJ1-5; v_call: TRBV9; clone_size: NA; cdr3_aa: ASSVGPGPQPQH
j_call: TRBJ1-1; v_call: TRBV5-1; clone_size: few; cdr3_aa: ASSFGGAEAF
j_call: TRBJ2-7; v_call: TRBV11-2; clone_size: NA; cdr3_aa: ASRFGLGRIYEQY
j_call: TRBJ2-1; v_call: TRBV11-3; clone_size: NA; cdr3_aa: ASSLVGGRDSEQF
j_call: TRBJ2-7; v_call: TRBV7-9; clone_size: NA; cdr3_aa: ASSFQRGGGSTYEQY
j_call: TRBJ2-7; v_call: TRBV28; clone_size: once; cdr3_aa: ASSFYGRGYEQY
j_call: TRBJ1-1; v_call: TRBV6-5; clone_size: NA; cdr3_aa: ASSYGPDALNTEAF
j_call: TRBJ2-7; v_call: TRBV27; clone_size: NA; cdr3_aa: ASSLSGTASYEQC
j_call: TRBJ2-5; v_call: TRBV5-1; clone_size: NA; cdr3_aa: ASSLEGGGETQY
j_call: TRBJ1-1; v_call: TRBV21-1; clone_size: NA; cdr3_aa: ASSNCTAVEF
j_call: TRBJ1-4; v_call: TRBV7-9; clone_size: NA; cdr3_aa: ASSAWTGATNEKLF
j_call: TRBJ2-7; v_call: TRBV9; clone_size: NA; cdr3_aa: ASSVGGDASYEQY
j_call: TRBJ1-1; v_call: TRBV4-3; clone_size: NA; cdr3_aa: ASSPSRGLWAF
j_call: TRBJ1-1; v_call: TRBV27; clone_size: NA; cdr3_aa: ASSTRQGRNTEAF
j_call: TRBJ2-2; v_call: TRBV5-1; clone_size: NA; cdr3_aa: ASSPLGLAGVVATGELF
j_call: TRBJ2-7; v_call: TRBV10-3; clone_size: NA; cdr3_aa: AITERLAGDYEQY
j_call: TRBJ2-7; v_call: TRBV6-1; clone_size: NA; cdr3_aa: ASGRGLPYEQY
j_call: TRBJ2-2; v_call: TRBV28; clone_size: few; cdr3_aa: ASSHTGELF
j_call: TRBJ1-1; v_call: TRBV6-6; clone_size: once; cdr3_aa: ASSSTNSATEAF
j_call: TRBJ2-1; v_call: TRBV7-9; clone_size: NA; cdr3_aa: ASSPAWGLSWNEQF
j_call: TRBJ2-1; v_call: TRBV6-5; clone_size: NA; cdr3_aa: ASSPGLAGWNEQF
j_call: TRBJ1-2; v_call: TRBV6-1; clone_size: NA; cdr3_aa: ASSDWFQARIIGYT
j_call: TRBJ2-7; v_call: TRBV7-9; clone_size: NA; cdr3_aa: ASSTTGHPSYEQY
j_call: TRBJ1-1; v_call: TRBV27; clone_size: NA; cdr3_aa: ASSLLGKGTEAF
j_call: TRBJ1-5; v_call: TRBV7-8; clone_size: NA; cdr3_aa: ASNYDGQYSNQPQH
j_call: TRBJ2-6; v_call: TRBV5-1; clone_size: once; cdr3_aa: ASSSTGVRSGANVLT
j_call: TRBJ1-4; v_call: TRBV5-1; clone_size: NA; cdr3_aa: ASSPRLPTMCEKLF
j_call: TRBJ2-1; v_call: TRBV6-5; clone_size: NA; cdr3_aa: ASSYSSLAAYNEQF
j_call: TRBJ1-1; v_call: TRBV7-9; clone_size: NA; cdr3_aa: ASSPTNVNRHNTEAF
j_call: TRBJ2-3; v_call: TRBV2; clone_size: NA; cdr3_aa: ASSQGLAERTDTQY
j_call: TRBJ2-7; v_call: TRBV13; clone_size: NA; cdr3_aa: ASSLRGQGAGEQY
j_call: TRBJ2-7; v_call: TRBV4-2; clone_size: once; cdr3_aa: ASSQDVDEQY
j_call: TRBJ2-7; v_call: TRBV29-1; clone_size: NA; cdr3_aa: SVETDSSYEQY
j_call: TRBJ2-7; v_call: TRBV28; clone_size: NA; cdr3_aa: ASSSPWYEQY